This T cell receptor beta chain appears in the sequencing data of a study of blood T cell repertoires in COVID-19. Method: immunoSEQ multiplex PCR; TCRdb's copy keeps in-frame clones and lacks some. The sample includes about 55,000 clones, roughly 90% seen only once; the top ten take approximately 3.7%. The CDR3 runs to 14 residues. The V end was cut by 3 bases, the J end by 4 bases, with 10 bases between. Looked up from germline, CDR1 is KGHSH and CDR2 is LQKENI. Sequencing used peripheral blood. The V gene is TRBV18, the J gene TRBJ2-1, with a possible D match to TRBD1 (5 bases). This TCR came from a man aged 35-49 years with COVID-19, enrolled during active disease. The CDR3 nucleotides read TGTGCCAGCTCACCTTTAAGGGGTTACAATGAGCAGTTCTTC. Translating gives CASSPLRGYNEQFF.